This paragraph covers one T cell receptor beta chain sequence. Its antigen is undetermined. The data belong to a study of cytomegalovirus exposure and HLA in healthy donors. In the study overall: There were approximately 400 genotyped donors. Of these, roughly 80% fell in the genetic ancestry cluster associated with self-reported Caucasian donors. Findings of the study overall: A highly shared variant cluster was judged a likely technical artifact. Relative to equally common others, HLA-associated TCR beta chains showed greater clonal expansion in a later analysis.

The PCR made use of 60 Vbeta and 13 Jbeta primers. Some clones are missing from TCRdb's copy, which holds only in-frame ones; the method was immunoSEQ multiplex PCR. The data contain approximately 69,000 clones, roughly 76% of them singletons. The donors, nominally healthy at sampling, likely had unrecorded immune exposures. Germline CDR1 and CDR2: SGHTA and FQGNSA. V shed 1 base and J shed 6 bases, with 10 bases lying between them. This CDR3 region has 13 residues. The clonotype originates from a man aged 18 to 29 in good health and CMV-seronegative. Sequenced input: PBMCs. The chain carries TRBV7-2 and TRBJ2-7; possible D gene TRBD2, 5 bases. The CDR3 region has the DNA TGTGCCAGCAGCTTAGTGGCGGGTTTCGAGCAGTACGTC. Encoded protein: CASSLVAGFEQYV.